This T cell receptor beta chain was sequenced during a study of T cells in localized non-small cell lung cancer. General study results and limits: Uninvolved adjacent lung showed higher T cell clonality than tumor.

A note on this clone: Its cognate antigen is unknown.

Trimming at V came to 5 bases and at J to 6 bases, leaving 10 bases not matched to a gene. The CDR3 is made up of 16 amino acids. Per the germline V gene, CDR1 is SSHAT and CDR2 is FNYEAQ (reference sequence). TCRdb's table, derived via immunoSEQ multiplex PCR, lists solely in-frame clones and lacks some. Found here are about 3,500 clones, roughly 29% of them singletons; the top ten hold over 7.5%. This receptor was identified in a male donor at least 60 years old with stage I lung adenocarcinoma. The source material was lung tumor tissue, sampled before any cancer treatment. The rearrangement joins TRBV7-7 to TRBJ2-1; the match to TRBD2 covers 10 bases. CDR3 nucleotides: TGTGCCAGCAGCCTCGGACTAGCGGAGACTATCAATGAGCAGTTCTTC. This translates into CASSLGLAETINEQFF.